Listed below are T cell receptor beta chains from one sample, sequenced in a study of technical replicates of blood from a few donors. Sequenced by immunoSEQ multiplex PCR; TCRdb stores in-frame clones only, minus some. The table records 75,000 to 95,000 clones, about 95% of them present only once. Sequenced: T cells isolated from PBMCs. The receptors shown here come from a human donor in good health. CDR3s include the opening cysteine and the closing phenylalanine or tryptophan. The D gene is left open where the match is weak. For some rows the clone size is stated as once, few or many, or as a class when expanded; others skip it.

V: TRBV5-8; size: NA; D: NA; J: TRBJ2-7; CDR3: CASSPRGLSPYEQYF; DNA: TGTGCCAGCAGCCCCCGAGGGCTTTCTCCCTACGAGCAGTACTTC
V: TRBV18; size: NA; D: TRBD2; J: TRBJ2-2; CDR3: CASSPPGRDTGELFF; DNA: TGTGCCAGCTCACCACCAGGGAGGGACACCGGGGAGCTGTTTTTT
V: TRBV5-1; size: once; D: TRBD2; J: TRBJ2-3; CDR3: CASSTGLVSTDTQYF; DNA: TGCGCCAGCAGCACGGGACTAGTTAGCACAGATACGCAGTATTTT
V: TRBV27; size: once; D: NA; J: TRBJ2-1; CDR3: CASSLYSGSYNEQFF; DNA: TGTGCCAGCAGTTTATATAGCGGATCCTACAATGAGCAGTTCTTC
V: TRBV30; size: NA; D: NA; J: TRBJ1-4; CDR3: CAWRLSGAYNEKLFF; DNA: TGTGCCTGGAGGTTGAGTGGGGCCTACAATGAAAAACTGTTTTTT
V: TRBV7-9; size: NA; D: NA; J: TRBJ1-1; CDR3: CASAKEAFF; DNA: TGTGCCAGCGCGAAGGAAGCTTTCTTT
V: TRBV30; size: NA; D: NA; J: TRBJ1-3; CDR3: CAWSSLSGNTIYF; DNA: TGTGCCTGGAGTTCCCTCTCTGGAAACACCATATATTTT
V: TRBV25-1; size: NA; D: NA; J: TRBJ1-1; CDR3: CASSESGKGNTEAFF; DNA: TGTGCCAGCAGTGAATCGGGGAAGGGGAACACTGAAGCTTTCTTT
V: TRBV11-3; size: NA; D: NA; J: TRBJ2-3; CDR3: CASSLGLPRGSTDTQYF; DNA: TGTGCCAGCAGCTTAGGGCTCCCAAGGGGGAGCACAGATACGCAGTATTTT
V: TRBV5-1; size: NA; D: NA; J: TRBJ2-7; CDR3: CASSLGRPDEQYF; DNA: TGCGCCAGCAGCCTCGGGAGACCCGACGAGCAGTACTTC
V: TRBV7-9; size: NA; D: NA; J: TRBJ2-7; CDR3: CASSLEVRWVEQYF; DNA: TGTGCCAGCAGCTTAGAAGTCAGGTGGGTCGAGCAGTACTTC
V: TRBV28; size: NA; D: TRBD2; J: TRBJ2-7; CDR3: CASSLLAGVPYEQYF; DNA: TGTGCCAGCAGTTTACTAGCGGGAGTTCCCTACGAGCAGTACTTC
V: TRBV5-1; size: once; D: TRBD1; J: TRBJ1-1; CDR3: CASSLQGQGPQNTEAFF; DNA: TGCGCCAGCAGCTTGCAGGGACAGGGACCTCAGAACACTGAAGCTTTCTTT
V: TRBV19; size: NA; D: TRBD1; J: TRBJ2-7; CDR3: CASRQGGGRTYEQYF; DNA: TGTGCCAGTAGACAGGGGGGAGGACGAACCTACGAGCAGTACTTC
V: TRBV9; size: NA; D: TRBD1; J: TRBJ1-3; CDR3: CASSPLGGPSSGNTIYF; DNA: TGTGCCAGCAGCCCCTTAGGGGGCCCAAGCTCTGGAAACACCATATATTTT
V: TRBV7-8; size: NA; D: NA; J: TRBJ1-5; CDR3: CASSSTGSNQPQHF; DNA: TGTGCCAGCAGCTCTACAGGGAGCAATCAGCCCCAGCATTTT
V: TRBV19; size: NA; D: NA; J: TRBJ1-2; CDR3: CASSTPGSIPANYGYTF; DNA: TGTGCCAGTAGCACCCCCGGGTCGATACCTGCTAACTATGGCTACACCTTC
V: TRBV6-1; size: once; D: NA; J: TRBJ1-3; CDR3: CASSEKGVIGNTIYF; DNA: TGTGCCAGCAGTGAGAAGGGGGTAATCGGTAACACCATATATTTT
V: TRBV11-2; size: NA; D: TRBD2; J: TRBJ2-3; CDR3: CASSLGGGSADTQYF; DNA: TGTGCCAGCAGCTTAGGGGGGGGGTCCGCAGATACGCAGTATTTT
V: TRBV7-9; size: NA; D: NA; J: TRBJ2-2; CDR3: CASSLEWYSGTNTGELFF; DNA: TGTGCCAGCAGCTTGGAATGGTATAGCGGAACGAACACCGGGGAGCTGTTTTTT
V: TRBV30; size: NA; D: TRBD1; J: TRBJ1-1; CDR3: CAWRGTVARTEAFF; DNA: TGTGCCTGGAGGGGGACAGTGGCTCGCACTGAAGCTTTCTTT
V: TRBV10-3; size: NA; D: TRBD2; J: TRBJ2-2; CDR3: CAIGLAGGEGTGELFF; DNA: TGTGCCATTGGACTAGCGGGAGGGGAGGGCACCGGGGAGCTGTTTTTT
V: TRBV10-2; size: NA; D: TRBD2; J: TRBJ2-2; CDR3: CASRALAGGNTGELFF; DNA: TGCGCCAGCAGGGCCCTAGCGGGAGGGAACACCGGGGAGCTGTTTTTT
V: TRBV19; size: NA; D: TRBD2; J: TRBJ2-7; CDR3: CASSPLANSYEQYF; DNA: TGTGCCAGTAGTCCACTAGCGAACTCCTACGAGCAGTACTTC
V: TRBV5-1; size: NA; D: NA; J: TRBJ1-1; CDR3: CASSLAIGEAEAFF; DNA: TGCGCCAGCAGCTTGGCCATAGGGGAAGCTGAAGCTTTCTTT
V: TRBV6-1; size: NA; D: TRBD2; J: TRBJ2-7; CDR3: CASSETASGSHEQYF; DNA: TGTGCCAGCAGTGAAACGGCTAGCGGGAGCCACGAGCAGTACTTC
V: TRBV30; size: NA; D: NA; J: TRBJ1-4; CDR3: CAWSRGQRPTNEKLFF; DNA: TGTGCCTGGAGTCGCGGACAGCGCCCAACTAATGAAAAACTGTTTTTT
V: TRBV14; size: NA; D: NA; J: TRBJ1-2; CDR3: CASSRTANGYTF; DNA: TGTGCCAGCAGCCGGACAGCGAATGGCTACACCTTC
V: TRBV30; size: NA; D: TRBD1; J: TRBJ1-2; CDR3: CAWSSGTGDSLYGYTF; DNA: TGTGCCTGGAGTTCCGGGACAGGGGATTCCCTCTATGGCTACACCTTC
V: TRBV5-4; size: NA; D: NA; J: TRBJ2-3; CDR3: CASSLVGPADTQYF; DNA: TGTGCCAGCAGCTTGGTGGGGCCAGCAGATACGCAGTATTTT
V: TRBV7-6; size: NA; D: TRBD2; J: TRBJ2-7; CDR3: CASSLGGDSGEQYF; DNA: TGTGCCAGCAGCTTGGGGGGGGACTCTGGTGAGCAGTACTTC
V: TRBV19; size: NA; D: TRBD1; J: TRBJ2-4; CDR3: CASKDRETKNIQYF; DNA: TGTGCCAGTAAAGACAGGGAGACCAAAAACATTCAGTACTTC
V: TRBV5-6; size: NA; D: NA; J: TRBJ2-7; CDR3: CASSPRTLRYEQYF; DNA: TGTGCCAGCAGCCCCCGGACACTTCGCTACGAGCAGTACTTC
V: TRBV6-5; size: NA; D: TRBD1; J: TRBJ1-1; CDR3: CASSFLGQVGEAFF; DNA: TGTGCCAGCAGTTTCCTGGGACAGGTCGGGGAAGCTTTCTTT
V: TRBV10-3; size: NA; D: TRBD1; J: TRBJ1-1; CDR3: CAIRGQGARGTEAFF; DNA: TGTGCCATCAGGGGACAGGGGGCAAGGGGAACTGAAGCTTTCTTT
V: TRBV5-6; size: NA; D: NA; J: TRBJ1-4; CDR3: CASSLSAGGEDEKLFF; DNA: TGTGCCAGCAGCCTCAGTGCTGGAGGAGAGGATGAAAAACTGTTTTTT
V: TRBV18; size: NA; D: TRBD1; J: TRBJ2-1; CDR3: CASPSGTGSNEQFF; DNA: TGTGCCAGCCCGAGCGGGACAGGGTCAAATGAGCAGTTCTTC
V: TRBV6-1; size: NA; D: TRBD1; J: TRBJ2-1; CDR3: CASSESTGAAYNEQFF; DNA: TGTGCCAGCAGTGAATCAACAGGGGCTGCCTACAATGAGCAGTTCTTC
V: TRBV4-2; size: NA; D: TRBD1; J: TRBJ1-4; CDR3: CASSQDWTGGGPNEKLFF; DNA: TGTGCCAGCAGCCAAGATTGGACAGGGGGGGGGCCTAATGAAAAACTGTTTTTT
V: TRBV9; size: NA; D: TRBD2; J: TRBJ2-1; CDR3: CASSVASGGIYEQFF; DNA: TGTGCCAGCAGCGTAGCGAGCGGGGGGATATATGAGCAGTTCTTC
V: TRBV12-5; size: NA; D: NA; J: TRBJ1-5; CDR3: CASSQGFNQPQHF; DNA: TGTGCTAGTAGTCAGGGATTCAATCAGCCCCAGCATTTT
V: TRBV19; size: NA; D: NA; J: TRBJ1-2; CDR3: CASSNPGLDYGYTF; DNA: TGTGCCAGTAGTAATCCAGGGTTGGACTATGGCTACACCTTC
V: TRBV30; size: once; D: NA; J: TRBJ2-3; CDR3: CAWSSFGEYTDTQYF; DNA: TGTGCCTGGAGTTCCTTCGGGGAGTACACAGATACGCAGTATTTT
V: TRBV12-5; size: NA; D: NA; J: TRBJ2-7; CDR3: CASGPSFREQYF; DNA: TGTGCTAGTGGTCCCTCCTTTCGTGAGCAGTACTTC
V: TRBV5-4; size: NA; D: TRBD1; J: TRBJ2-6; CDR3: CASSIITGTGLHNVLTF; DNA: TGTGCCAGCAGCATAATAACCGGGACAGGGCTGCACAACGTCCTGACTTTC
V: TRBV5-1; size: NA; D: TRBD2; J: TRBJ2-3; CDR3: CASSLRLGTSGSGNTQYF; DNA: TGCGCCAGCAGCTTGCGCTTAGGAACTAGCGGGAGCGGGAATACGCAGTATTTT
V: TRBV6-5; size: once; D: NA; J: TRBJ1-2; CDR3: CASSYSRGGGIYGYTF; DNA: TGTGCCAGCAGTTACTCGAGGGGGGGAGGGATCTATGGCTACACCTTC
V: TRBV28; size: NA; D: TRBD1; J: TRBJ1-1; CDR3: CASSLFLGTGGRTEAFF; DNA: TGTGCCAGCAGTTTATTTTTAGGGACAGGGGGGAGGACTGAAGCTTTCTTT
V: TRBV10-1; size: NA; D: NA; J: TRBJ2-7; CDR3: CASSDPRVLVSEQYF; DNA: TGCGCCAGCAGTGACCCCAGGGTTTTGGTCAGCGAGCAGTACTTC
V: TRBV6-1; size: NA; D: TRBD2; J: TRBJ2-3; CDR3: CASRPGLITDTQYF; DNA: TGTGCCAGCAGGCCGGGACTAATAACAGATACGCAGTATTTT
V: TRBV6-1; size: NA; D: TRBD1; J: TRBJ2-3; CDR3: CASSDPGGFGTDTQYF; DNA: TGTGCCAGCAGTGATCCAGGGGGCTTCGGCACAGATACGCAGTATTTT